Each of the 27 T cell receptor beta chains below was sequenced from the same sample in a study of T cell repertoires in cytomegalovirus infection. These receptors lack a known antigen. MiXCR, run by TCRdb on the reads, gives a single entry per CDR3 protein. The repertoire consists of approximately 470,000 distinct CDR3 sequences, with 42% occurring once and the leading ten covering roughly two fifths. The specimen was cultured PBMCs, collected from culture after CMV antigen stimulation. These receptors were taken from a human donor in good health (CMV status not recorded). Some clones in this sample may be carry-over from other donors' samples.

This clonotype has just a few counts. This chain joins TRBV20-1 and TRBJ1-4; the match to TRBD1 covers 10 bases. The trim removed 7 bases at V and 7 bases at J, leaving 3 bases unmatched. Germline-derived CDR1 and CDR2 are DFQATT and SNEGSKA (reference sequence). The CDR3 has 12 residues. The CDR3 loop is CSVRDRGEKLFF. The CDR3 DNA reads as TGCAGTGTCCGGGACAGGGGTGAAAAACTGTTTTTT.

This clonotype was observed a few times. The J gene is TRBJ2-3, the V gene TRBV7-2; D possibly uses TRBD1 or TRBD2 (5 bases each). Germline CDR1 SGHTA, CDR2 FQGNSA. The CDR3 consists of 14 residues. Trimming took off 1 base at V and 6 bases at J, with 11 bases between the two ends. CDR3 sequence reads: CASSLDGGSDTQYF. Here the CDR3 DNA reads TGTGCCAGCAGCTTAGATGGGGGATCGGATACGCAGTATTTT. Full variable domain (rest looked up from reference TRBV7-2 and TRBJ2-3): GAGVSQSPSNKVTEKGKDVELRCDPISGHTALYWYRQSLGQGLEFLIYFQGNSAPDKSGLPSDRFSAERTGGSVSTLTIQRTQQEDSAVYLCASSLDGGSDTQYFGPGTRLTVL.

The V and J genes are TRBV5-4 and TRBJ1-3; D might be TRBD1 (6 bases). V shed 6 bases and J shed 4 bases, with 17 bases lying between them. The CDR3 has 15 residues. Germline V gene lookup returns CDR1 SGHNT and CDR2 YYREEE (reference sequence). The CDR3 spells CASTTGPGDGNTIYF. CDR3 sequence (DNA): TGTGCCAGCACCACCGGACCAGGGGACGGAAACACCATATATTTT. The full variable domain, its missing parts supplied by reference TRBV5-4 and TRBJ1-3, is ETGVTQSPTHLIKTRGQQVTLRCSSQSGHNTVSWYQQALGQGPQFIFQYYREEENGRGNFPPRFSGLQFPNYSSELNVNALELDDSALYLCASTTGPGDGNTIYFGEGSWLTVV.

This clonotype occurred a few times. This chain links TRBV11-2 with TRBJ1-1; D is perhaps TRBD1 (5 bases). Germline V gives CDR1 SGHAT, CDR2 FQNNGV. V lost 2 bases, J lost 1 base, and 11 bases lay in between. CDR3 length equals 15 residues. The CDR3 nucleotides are TGTGCCAGCAGCTTATTTGGGGGTCCGAACACTGAAGCTTTCTTT. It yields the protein CASSLFGGPNTEAFF.

The CDR3 here is CASSQDGGDSPYGYTF. The CDR3 DNA reads as TGCGCCAGCAGCCAAGATGGAGGGGACAGCCCATATGGCTACACCTTC. The chain joins TRBV4-3 to TRBJ1-2, with 7 positions matching TRBD1. The germline V gene has CDR1 LGHNA and CDR2 YSLEER. This CDR3 comprises 16 residues. V lost 0 bases to trimming and J lost 5 bases; unmatched junction nucleotides: 9.

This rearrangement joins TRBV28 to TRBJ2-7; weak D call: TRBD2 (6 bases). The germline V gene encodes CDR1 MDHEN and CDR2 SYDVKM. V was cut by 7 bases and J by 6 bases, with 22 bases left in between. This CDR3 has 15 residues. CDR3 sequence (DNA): TGTGCCAGCACCACCCCGCGGGCGGGGCTTGGCGAGCAGTACTTC. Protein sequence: CASTTPRAGLGEQYF.

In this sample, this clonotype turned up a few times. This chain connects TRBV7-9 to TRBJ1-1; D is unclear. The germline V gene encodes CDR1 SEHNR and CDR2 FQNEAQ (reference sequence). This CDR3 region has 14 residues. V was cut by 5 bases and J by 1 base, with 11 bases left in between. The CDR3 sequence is CASSLYRQNTEAFF. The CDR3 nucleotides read TGTGCCAGCAGCCTATACCGACAGAACACTGAAGCTTTCTTT.

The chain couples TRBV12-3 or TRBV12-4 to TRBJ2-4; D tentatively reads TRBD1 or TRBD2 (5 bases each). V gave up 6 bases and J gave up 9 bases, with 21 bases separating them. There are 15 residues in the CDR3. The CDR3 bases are TGTGCCAGCAGCCTTTTTGGGGCGCGTGGGGGCATTCAGTACTTC. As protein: CASSLFGARGGIQYF.

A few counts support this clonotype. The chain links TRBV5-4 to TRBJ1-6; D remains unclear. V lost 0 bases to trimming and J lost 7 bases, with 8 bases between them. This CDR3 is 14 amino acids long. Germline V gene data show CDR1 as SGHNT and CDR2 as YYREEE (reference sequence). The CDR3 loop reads CASSLAGWNSPLHF. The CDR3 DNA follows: TGTGCCAGCAGCTTGGCCGGGTGGAATTCACCCCTCCACTTT.

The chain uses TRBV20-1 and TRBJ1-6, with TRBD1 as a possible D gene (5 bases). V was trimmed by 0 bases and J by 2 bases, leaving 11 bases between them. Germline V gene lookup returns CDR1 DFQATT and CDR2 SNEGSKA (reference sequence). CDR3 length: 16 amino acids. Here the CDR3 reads CSARDLRGAYNSPLHF. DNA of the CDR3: TGCAGTGCTAGAGATCTACGAGGGGCCTATAATTCACCCCTCCACTTT.

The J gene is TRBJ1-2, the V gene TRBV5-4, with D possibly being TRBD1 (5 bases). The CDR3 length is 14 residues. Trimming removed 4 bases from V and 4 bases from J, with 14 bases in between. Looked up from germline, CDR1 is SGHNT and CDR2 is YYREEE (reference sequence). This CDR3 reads CASSLREDFYGYTF. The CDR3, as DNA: TGTGCCAGCAGCCTCAGGGAGGATTTCTATGGCTACACCTTC.

CDR3: CASRVGGAADTQYF. CDR3 DNA sequence: TGTGCCAGCAGGGTAGGGGGGGCCGCGGATACGCAGTATTTT. This chain links TRBV6-1 with TRBJ2-3; possibly TRBD2 for D (7 bases). The V end was cut by 6 bases, the J end by 6 bases, with 16 bases between. This CDR3 has 14 amino acids. The germline CDR1 and CDR2 sequences are MNHNS and SASEGT.

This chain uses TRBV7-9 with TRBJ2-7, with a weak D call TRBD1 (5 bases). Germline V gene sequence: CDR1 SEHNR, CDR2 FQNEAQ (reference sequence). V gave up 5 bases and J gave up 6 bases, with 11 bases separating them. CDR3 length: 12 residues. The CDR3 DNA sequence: TGTGCCAGCAGCCCTGAAGGGGCCGAGCAGTACTTC. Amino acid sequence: CASSPEGAEQYF.

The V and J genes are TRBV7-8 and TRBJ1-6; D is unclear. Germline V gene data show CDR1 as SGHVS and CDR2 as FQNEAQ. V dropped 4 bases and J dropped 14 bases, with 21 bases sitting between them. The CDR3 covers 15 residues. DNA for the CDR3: TGTGCCAGCAGCTCGGTGGCGGGAATATTCTCATCCCTCCACTTT. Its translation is CASSSVAGIFSSLHF.

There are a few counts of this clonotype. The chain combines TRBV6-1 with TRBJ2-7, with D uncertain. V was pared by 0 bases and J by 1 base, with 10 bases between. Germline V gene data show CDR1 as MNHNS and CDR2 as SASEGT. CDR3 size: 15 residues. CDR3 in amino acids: CASSEALVLSYEQYF. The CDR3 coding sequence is TGTGCCAGCAGTGAAGCGTTGGTACTGTCCTACGAGCAGTACTTC.

CDR3 sequence reads: CSALKPRPGQGPFNEKLFF. The CDR3, as DNA: TGCAGTGCCCTAAAACCCAGGCCGGGACAGGGGCCCTTTAATGAAAAACTGTTTTTT. This rearrangement joins TRBV20-1 to TRBJ1-4; 10 bases align to TRBD1. Germline loops: CDR1 DFQATT, CDR2 SNEGSKA (reference sequence). The CDR3 covers 19 residues. V gave up 6 bases and J gave up 4 bases; unmatched junction bases: 20.

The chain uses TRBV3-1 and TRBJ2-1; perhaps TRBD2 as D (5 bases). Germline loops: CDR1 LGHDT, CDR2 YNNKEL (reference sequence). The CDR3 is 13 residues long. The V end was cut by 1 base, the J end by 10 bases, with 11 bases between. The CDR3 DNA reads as TGTGCCAGCAGCCAAGTAGAAGGGAGAGAGCAGTTCTTC. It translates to CASSQVEGREQFF.

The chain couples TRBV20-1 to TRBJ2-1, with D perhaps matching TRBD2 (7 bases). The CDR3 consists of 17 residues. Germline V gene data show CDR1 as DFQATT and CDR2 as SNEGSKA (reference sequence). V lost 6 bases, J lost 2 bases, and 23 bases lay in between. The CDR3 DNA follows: TGCAGTGCCAGGGACATAGGTAGAGCGGGACCCTACAATGAGCAGTTCTTC. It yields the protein CSARDIGRAGPYNEQFF.

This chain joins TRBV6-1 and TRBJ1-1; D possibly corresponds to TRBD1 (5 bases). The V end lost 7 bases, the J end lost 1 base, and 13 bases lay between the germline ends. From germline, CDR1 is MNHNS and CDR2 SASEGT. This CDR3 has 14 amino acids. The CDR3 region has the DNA TGTGCCAGCATCACGACCGGGGGGAACACTGAAGCTTTCTTT. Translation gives CASITTGGNTEAFF.

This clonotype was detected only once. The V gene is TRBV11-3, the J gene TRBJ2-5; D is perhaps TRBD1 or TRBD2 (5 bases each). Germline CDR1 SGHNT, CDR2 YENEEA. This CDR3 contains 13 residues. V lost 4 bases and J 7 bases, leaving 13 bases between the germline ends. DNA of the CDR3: TGTGCCAGCAGCTCCTACCCCGGGGCGACCCAGTACTTC. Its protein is CASSSYPGATQYF.

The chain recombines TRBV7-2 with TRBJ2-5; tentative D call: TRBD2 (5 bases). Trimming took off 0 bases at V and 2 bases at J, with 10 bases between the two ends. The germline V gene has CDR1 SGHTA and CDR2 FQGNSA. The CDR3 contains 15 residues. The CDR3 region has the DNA TGTGCCAGCAGCTTAGCGAGGACTGTGCAAGAGACCCAGTACTTC. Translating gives CASSLARTVQETQYF.

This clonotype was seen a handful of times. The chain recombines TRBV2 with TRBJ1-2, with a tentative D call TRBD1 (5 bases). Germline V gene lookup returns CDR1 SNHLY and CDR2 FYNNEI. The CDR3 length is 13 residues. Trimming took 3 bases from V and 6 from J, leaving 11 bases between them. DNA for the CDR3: TGTGCCAGCAGTGACGAGGGGCCGGATGGCTACACCTTC. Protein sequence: CASSDEGPDGYTF.

The CDR3 here is CAISVPPSGIGNEQFF. For the CDR3, the DNA is TGTGCCATCAGTGTTCCCCCTAGCGGGATAGGGAATGAGCAGTTCTTC. The genes are TRBV10-3 and TRBJ2-1; the match to TRBD2 covers 9 bases. This CDR3 is 16 amino acids long. Germline V gene lookup returns CDR1 ENHRY and CDR2 SYGVKD. The V gene end was trimmed by 4 bases and the J gene end by 7 bases; junction bases not matched to a gene: 11.

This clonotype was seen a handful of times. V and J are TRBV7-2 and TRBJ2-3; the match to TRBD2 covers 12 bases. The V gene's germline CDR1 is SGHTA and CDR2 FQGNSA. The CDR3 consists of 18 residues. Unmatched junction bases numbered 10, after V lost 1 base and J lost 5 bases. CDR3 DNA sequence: TGTGCCAGCAGCTTAGACGCCGGCCTAGCGGGGGGGCAAGATACGCAGTATTTT. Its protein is CASSLDAGLAGGQDTQYF.

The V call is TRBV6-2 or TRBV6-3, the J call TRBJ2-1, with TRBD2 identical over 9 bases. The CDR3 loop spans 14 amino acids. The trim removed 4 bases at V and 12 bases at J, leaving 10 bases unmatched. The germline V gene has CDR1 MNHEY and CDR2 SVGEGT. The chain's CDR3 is CASSSAGGEFPQFF. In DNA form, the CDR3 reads TGTGCCAGCAGTTCAGCGGGGGGTGAGTTTCCGCAGTTCTTC.

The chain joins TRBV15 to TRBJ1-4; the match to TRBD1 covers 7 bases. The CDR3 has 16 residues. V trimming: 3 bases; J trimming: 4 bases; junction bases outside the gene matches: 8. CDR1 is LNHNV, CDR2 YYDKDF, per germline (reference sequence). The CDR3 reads CATSRRRTGNNEKLFF. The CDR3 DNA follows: TGTGCCACCAGCAGGAGGCGGACAGGCAATAATGAAAAACTGTTTTTT.

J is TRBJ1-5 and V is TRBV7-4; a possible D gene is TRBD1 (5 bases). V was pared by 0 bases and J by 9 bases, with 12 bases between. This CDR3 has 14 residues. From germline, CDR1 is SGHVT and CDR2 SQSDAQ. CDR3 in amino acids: CASSLAGALAPQHF. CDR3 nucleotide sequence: TGTGCCAGCAGCTTAGCCGGGGCTCTTGCGCCCCAGCATTTT.